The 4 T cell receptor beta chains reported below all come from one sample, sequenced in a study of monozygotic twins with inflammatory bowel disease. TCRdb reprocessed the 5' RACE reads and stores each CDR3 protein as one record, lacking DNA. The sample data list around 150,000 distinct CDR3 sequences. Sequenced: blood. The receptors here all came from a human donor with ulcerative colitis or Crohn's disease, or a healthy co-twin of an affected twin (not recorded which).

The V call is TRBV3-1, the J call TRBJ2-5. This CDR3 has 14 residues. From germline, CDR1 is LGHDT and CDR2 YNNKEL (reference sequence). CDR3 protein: CASSHIGRQETQYF.

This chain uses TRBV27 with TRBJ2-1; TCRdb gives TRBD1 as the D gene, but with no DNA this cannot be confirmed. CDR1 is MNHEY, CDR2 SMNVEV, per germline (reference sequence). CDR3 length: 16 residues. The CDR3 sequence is CASAPRGARVYNEQFF.

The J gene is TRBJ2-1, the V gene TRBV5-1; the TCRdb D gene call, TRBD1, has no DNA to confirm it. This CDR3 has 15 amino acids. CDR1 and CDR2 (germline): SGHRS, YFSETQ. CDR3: CASSLGREGWNEQFF.

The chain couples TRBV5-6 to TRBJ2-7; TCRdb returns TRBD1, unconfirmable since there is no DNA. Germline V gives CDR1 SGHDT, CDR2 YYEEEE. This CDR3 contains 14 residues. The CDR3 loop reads CASSYTGKNYEQYF.